One sample yielded the 32 T cell receptor beta chains listed below, sequenced in a study of T-cell memory formation after mild COVID-19. TCRdb processed the 5' RACE reads anew with MiXCR; each CDR3 protein has one entry. The sample contains 470,000 or so distinct CDR3 sequences, around 20% of which appear only once. Input material: PBMCs or a T cell subset sorted from them (not recorded which). The source of these receptors is an adult woman who had mild COVID-19 (a few samples of this study predate the infection). Cell type and time point are not known.

The V call is TRBV7-2, the J call TRBJ1-5; D is possibly TRBD1 (6 bases). The length of the CDR3 is 15 residues. The germline V gene encodes CDR1 SGHTA and CDR2 FQGNSA. With 1 base removed from V and 7 bases from J, the gap between germline ends came to 14 bases. CDR3 nucleotide sequence: TGTGCCAGCAGCTTAGGATCTGGCAGGGGCCAGCCCCAGCATTTT. Its protein product is CASSLGSGRGQPQHF.

This chain uses TRBV6-1 with TRBJ1-2; D may be TRBD1 (6 bases). Germline lookup yields CDR1 MNHNS and CDR2 SASEGT. The CDR3 is 16 amino acids. The germline V and J ends were trimmed by 1 base and 8 bases, with 20 bases remaining between them. The CDR3: CASSEGRTVLHGGYTF. In DNA, the CDR3 is TGTGCCAGCAGTGAAGGGAGGACAGTTCTTCATGGAGGCTACACCTTC.

This clonotype appeared a few times. The chain combines TRBV29-1 with TRBJ2-2; D is perhaps TRBD1 (6 bases). CDR1 and CDR2 from the germline V gene are SQVTM and ANQGSEA. Trimming cost V 6 bases and J 0 bases, with 8 bases left between them. CDR3 length: 13 residues. The CDR3 sequence: CSVGTTNTGELFF. As DNA, the CDR3 is TGCAGCGTCGGGACAACGAACACCGGGGAGCTGTTTTTT.

This clonotype was seen only a few times. The gene calls are TRBV7-2 and TRBJ2-1; 9 bases map to TRBD2. Unmatched junction bases numbered 8, after V lost 1 base and J lost 4 bases. Germline V CDR1 and CDR2: SGHTA, FQGNSA. CDR3 size: 17 residues. The DNA for the CDR3 is TGTGCCAGCAGCTTAGGGTCCCTAGCGGGATTGTACAATGAGCAGTTCTTC. Protein: CASSLGSLAGLYNEQFF.

This chain links TRBV6-1 with TRBJ2-7; the D gene is possibly TRBD2 (6 bases). Germline CDR1 reads MNHNS; CDR2 reads SASEGT. The V gene lost 2 bases and the J gene lost 7 bases, with 21 bases spanning the gap. The CDR3 covers 16 residues. The CDR3 DNA sequence: TGTGCCAGCAGTGAACTGGCGGGACGCATCAATGGGGAGCAGTACTTC. This sequence encodes CASSELAGRINGEQYF.

This clonotype was seen a few times. In DNA form, the CDR3 reads TGTGCCAGCAGCCCCTACGGCGGGGGACGGGATACGCAGTATTTT. As protein: CASSPYGGGRDTQYF. This chain connects TRBV3-1 to TRBJ2-3; 7 nucleotides agree with TRBD2. This CDR3 region has 15 residues. Germline V CDR1 and CDR2: LGHDT, YNNKEL (reference sequence). V lost 4 bases to trimming and J lost 6 bases; unmatched junction nucleotides: 10.

This clonotype was recorded only once. A read error may account for a junction end that differs from germline. V usage is TRBV5-1 and J usage is TRBJ2-3; D uncertain. Germline V gene data show CDR1 as SGHRS and CDR2 as YFSETQ. This CDR3 region has 14 residues. The CDR3 reads CASSLARSTDAQYF. The CDR3 bases are TGCGCCAGCAGCTTGGCCAGGAGCACAGATGCGCAGTATTTT.

This clonotype was seen a handful of times. The V and J genes are TRBV12-3 or TRBV12-4 and TRBJ2-1, with no clear D. V lost 4 bases to trimming and J lost 6 bases, with 10 bases between them. This CDR3 region has 13 residues. The CDR3 DNA reads as TGTGCCAGCAGTTCTGGCCAGCCCAATGAGCAGTTCTTC. It encodes CASSSGQPNEQFF.

The genes are TRBV9 and TRBJ2-7; D ambiguous. Trimming took 0 bases from V and 0 from J, leaving 4 bases between them. This CDR3 comprises 13 residues. CDR1 SGDLS and CDR2 YYNGEE come from the germline V gene. CDR3 loop: CASSVAPSYEQYF. CDR3 sequence (DNA): TGTGCCAGCAGCGTAGCTCCCTCCTACGAGCAGTACTTC. The full variable domain, with the rest looked up from reference TRBV9 and TRBJ2-7, is DSGVTQTPKHLITATGQRVTLRCSPRSGDLSVYWYQQSLDQGLQFLIQYYNGEERAKGNILERFSAQQFPDLHSELNLSSLELGDSALYFCASSVAPSYEQYFGPGTRLTVT.

The chain has TRBV20-1 and TRBJ2-3, with 8 nucleotides matching TRBD2. Losses at the gene ends were 6 bases for V and 1 base for J; bases not matched to a gene: 6. Looked up from germline, CDR1 is DFQATT and CDR2 is SNEGSKA (reference sequence). There are 14 residues in the CDR3. The chain's CDR3 is CSARRSGGTDTQYF. The CDR3 region has the DNA TGCAGTGCACGACGTAGCGGGGGCACAGATACGCAGTATTTT.

The CDR3 DNA sequence: TGCGCCAGCAGCCAGGGGGACAGGGGGCAAGGAAAACTGTTTTTT. Translated, it gives CASSQGDRGQGKLFF. The rearrangement uses TRBV4-1 and TRBJ1-4; 12 bases match TRBD1. This CDR3 contains 15 residues. Losses at the gene ends were 3 bases for V and 10 bases for J; bases not matched to a gene: 6. Germline V CDR1 and CDR2: MGHRA, YSYEKL.

V is TRBV5-1 and J is TRBJ2-6; TRBD2 agrees at 7 bases. CDR1 is SGHRS and CDR2 is YFSETQ in the germline V gene. This CDR3 has 13 amino acids. The junction had 8 bases not matched to a gene; V was cut back by 4 bases and J by 13 bases. CDR3 sequence reads: CASSHPGLQVLTF. The CDR3 DNA reads TGCGCCAGCAGCCACCCGGGACTACAAGTCCTGACTTTC.

The J gene is TRBJ2-7, the V gene TRBV7-8, with TRBD1 matching over 8 bases. The V segment lost 5 bases and the J segment 6 bases; nucleotides outside the gene matches: 18. The CDR3 has 17 residues. The germline gives CDR1 SGHVS, CDR2 FQNEAQ. For the CDR3, the DNA is TGTGCCAGCAGCACACAAATTAACAGGGGGGCCCCTTCCGAGCAGTACTTC. It encodes CASSTQINRGAPSEQYF. The variable domain in full, completed from reference TRBV7-8 and TRBJ2-7, reads GAGVSQSPRYKVAKRGQDVALRCDPISGHVSLFWYQQALGQGPEFLTYFQNEAQLDKSGLPSDRFFAERPEGSVSTLKIQRTQQEDSAVYLCASSTQINRGAPSEQYFGPGTRLTVT.

The chain employs TRBV11-2 and TRBJ2-2; the match to TRBD2 covers 12 bases. The V and J ends lost 4 bases and 1 base, in that order; junction bases with no gene match: 4. This CDR3 spans 17 amino acids. Germline CDR1 reads SGHAT; CDR2 reads FQNNGV. This CDR3 is CASSYTSGGQNTGELFF. The CDR3 DNA reads as TGTGCCAGCAGCTATACTAGCGGGGGGCAGAACACCGGGGAGCTGTTTTTT.

V usage is TRBV9 and J usage is TRBJ1-2; tentative D call: TRBD1 (5 bases). The CDR3 sequence is 14 residues long. Trimming took off 1 base at V and 4 bases at J, with 11 bases between the two ends. The germline CDR1 and CDR2 sequences are SGDLS and YYNGEE. The CDR3 region is CASSVNGASYGYTF. As DNA, the CDR3 is TGTGCCAGCAGCGTAAACGGGGCGTCCTATGGCTACACCTTC.

The chain employs TRBV4-1 and TRBJ1-4; unclear D gene. CDR3 length: 16 amino acids. The germline V gene encodes CDR1 MGHRA and CDR2 YSYEKL. V dropped 0 bases and J dropped 9 bases, with 17 bases sitting between them. This chain's CDR3 is CASSQDRWRRKKKLFF. CDR3 sequence (DNA): TGCGCCAGCAGCCAAGATAGGTGGCGGAGAAAAAAAAAACTGTTTTTT.

V is TRBV4-1 and J is TRBJ1-2; D is undetermined. Looked up from germline, CDR1 is MGHRA and CDR2 is YSYEKL. The CDR3 runs 14 residues. V was trimmed by 0 bases and J by 6 bases, leaving 11 bases between them. This chain's CDR3 is CASSQDSRIHGYTF. The DNA of the CDR3 is TGCGCCAGCAGCCAAGATAGCAGGATCCATGGCTACACCTTC.

Only a few counts were recorded for this clonotype. The chain carries TRBV11-2 and TRBJ2-2, with 12 positions matching TRBD2. The CDR3 loop spans 17 amino acids. Germline V lookup: CDR1 SGHAT, CDR2 FQNNGV. V dropped 6 bases and J dropped 1; count of bases not matched to a gene: 6. CDR3 nucleotides: TGTGCCAGCAGAAAGCTAGCGGGGGGGAGGAACACCGGGGAGCTGTTTTTT. Protein sequence: CASRKLAGGRNTGELFF.

The J gene is TRBJ2-7, the V gene TRBV5-6; no firm D call. The germline gives CDR1 SGHDT, CDR2 YYEEEE. V lost 0 bases, J lost 10 bases, and 8 bases lay in between. CDR3 size: 11 residues. Here the CDR3 DNA reads TGTGCCAGCAGCTTGGAACGCCTTCAGTACTTC. Amino acid sequence: CASSLERLQYF.

The sample holds a few counts of this clonotype. The chain uses TRBV20-1 and TRBJ2-3, with 11 bases lining up with TRBD2. The CDR3 contains 17 residues. The trim removed 0 bases at V and 4 bases at J, leaving 9 bases unmatched. Germline V gives CDR1 DFQATT, CDR2 SNEGSKA (reference sequence). CDR3 nucleotides: TGCAGTGCTAGAGATTTGGCTAGCGGGAGGCTCGCAGATACGCAGTATTTT. Translation gives CSARDLASGRLADTQYF.

This clonotype was counted at least ten times. The chain is built from TRBV25-1 and TRBJ2-7, with TRBD2 matching over 10 bases. Looked up from germline, CDR1 is MGHDK and CDR2 is SYGVNS. CDR3 length equals 19 residues. Germline trimming cut 5 bases from V and 0 bases from J; bases unmatched to any gene: 16. The CDR3 DNA reads TGTGCCAGCAGTTATGAGGACAGGAGAACTAGCGGGGTCTCCTACGAGCAGTACTTC. This gives the protein CASSYEDRRTSGVSYEQYF.

The rearrangement joins TRBV5-1 to TRBJ2-3; 14 positions match TRBD2. With V trimmed by 1 base and J by 6 bases, 1 base remained unmatched. CDR1 is SGHRS and CDR2 is YFSETQ in the germline V gene. CDR3 length: 15 amino acids. The CDR3 sequence: CASSLRTSGRDTQYF. CDR3 DNA: TGCGCCAGCAGCTTGCGGACTAGCGGGAGGGATACGCAGTATTTT.

This clonotype was counted ten times or more. The J gene is TRBJ2-1, the V gene TRBV5-1; 9 bases are shared with TRBD1. Germline V CDR1 and CDR2: SGHRS, YFSETQ. Trimming at V came to 0 bases and at J to 9 bases, leaving 4 bases not matched to a gene. The CDR3 runs to 14 residues. The CDR3 DNA reads as TGCGCCAGCAGCTTGGACGGACAGGGGCGTGAGCAGTTCTTC. Translation gives CASSLDGQGREQFF.

This clonotype has a handful of counts. The chain uses TRBV7-3 and TRBJ2-2; D is tentatively TRBD1 or TRBD2 (5 bases each). Germline CDR1 is SGHTA and CDR2 is FQGTGA. Trimming took off 5 bases at V and 8 bases at J, with 21 bases between the two ends. The CDR3 runs 16 residues. The CDR3 DNA reads as TGTGCCAGCAGCCTTGGCCGGGACGCTTTCCCTGGGGAGCTGTTTTTT. Translating gives CASSLGRDAFPGELFF.

The chain uses TRBV6-1 and TRBJ2-5, with 8 bases fitting TRBD2. Germline CDR1 reads MNHNS; CDR2 reads SASEGT. This CDR3 spans 14 amino acids. J lost 6 bases, V lost 2 bases, and 5 bases had no gene match. In nucleotides, the CDR3 is TGTGCCAGCAGTGAAACGGGAGGGGGGAAGACCCAGTACTTC. Translation gives CASSETGGGKTQYF.

This clonotype was observed at least ten times. This sequence joins TRBV4-2 and TRBJ2-7; 8 positions match TRBD1. The germline V gene encodes CDR1 LGHNA and CDR2 YNFKEQ. The V gene end was trimmed by 0 bases and the J gene end by 4 bases; junction bases not matched to a gene: 5. This CDR3 has 15 residues. The CDR3 reads CASSQEERTGYEQYF. Here the CDR3 DNA reads TGTGCCAGCAGCCAAGAGGAACGGACAGGGTACGAGCAGTACTTC.

The chain uses TRBV9 and TRBJ2-7; 9 bases agree with TRBD1. The CDR3 extends over 15 amino acids. V shed 0 bases, J shed 3 bases, and the junction held 4 bases outside the gene matches. Germline CDR1 SGDLS, CDR2 YYNGEE. CDR3 DNA sequence: TGTGCCAGCAGCGTAGGAGGGACAGGGTACTACGAGCAGTACTTC. Translated, it gives CASSVGGTGYYEQYF. The whole variable domain, filled in from reference TRBV9 and TRBJ2-7, reads DSGVTQTPKHLITATGQRVTLRCSPRSGDLSVYWYQQSLDQGLQFLIQYYNGEERAKGNILERFSAQQFPDLHSELNLSSLELGDSALYFCASSVGGTGYYEQYFGPGTRLTVT.

The J gene is TRBJ2-7, the V gene TRBV4-1; possible D gene TRBD2, 6 bases. The length of the CDR3 is 13 residues. Germline CDR1 reads MGHRA; CDR2 reads YSYEKL. The ends were cut back, 5 bases at V and 2 bases at J, with 10 bases in the middle. CDR3 nucleotides: TGCGCCAGCAGCGAAAGGGAGGCCTACGAGCAGTACTTC. It translates to CASSEREAYEQYF.

This sequence joins TRBV15 and TRBJ1-1, with D unresolved. CDR3 length: 12 amino acids. The V end lost 5 bases, the J end lost 7 bases, and 11 bases lay between the germline ends. Germline V lookup: CDR1 LNHNV, CDR2 YYDKDF (reference sequence). The CDR3 sequence is CATSHAGHEAFF. In DNA form, the CDR3 reads TGTGCCACCAGCCACGCGGGCCATGAAGCTTTCTTT.

J is TRBJ2-3 and V is TRBV12-3 or TRBV12-4; D unclear. Deletions cut 7 bases from V and 5 bases from J, with 16 bases between. The length of the CDR3 is 14 residues. CDR3 DNA sequence: TGTGCCAGCACCCTAAGGGCAGGTGGAGATACGCAGTATTTT. It codes for CASTLRAGGDTQYF.

This clonotype was counted a few times. V gene TRBV11-1 combines with J gene TRBJ2-3, with D uncertain. The CDR3 runs 13 residues. V lost 4 bases to trimming and J lost 6 bases, with 11 bases between them. Germline CDR1 SGHAT, CDR2 FQDESV (reference sequence). Here the CDR3 reads CASSWGRKDTQYF. In DNA form, the CDR3 reads TGTGCCAGCAGCTGGGGAAGAAAGGATACGCAGTATTTT.

This clonotype has a handful of counts. J is TRBJ2-3 and V is TRBV20-1, with TRBD2 matching over 8 bases. This CDR3 is built from 13 residues. The junction had 0 bases not matched to a gene; V was cut back by 3 bases and J by 1 base. In germline, CDR1 is DFQATT, CDR2 SNEGSKA (reference sequence). CDR3 nucleotides: TGCAGTGCTAGCGGGAGGGGCACAGATACGCAGTATTTT. It is translated as CSASGRGTDTQYF.